A selection of T cell receptor beta chains follows, all from one sample in a study of regulatory T cells in long-lasting Graves disease. TCRdb independently ran MiXCR on the multiplex PCR reads; one entry per CDR3 protein. Here the sample spans some 370,000 distinct CDR3 sequences, around 20% being singletons. The sample in question was peripheral blood mononuclear cells (PBMCs), obtained when the disease was refractory, from a patient treated with antithyroid drugs. The receptor set was obtained from a female donor with Graves disease. Both conserved end residues are part of each CDR3. The D gene is left open where the match is weak. Expanded clones get a size class; other rows say once, few or many, or leave the size out.

v_gene	len	d_gene	abundance	j_gene	CDR3aa	CDR3nt
TRBV5-1	15	TRBD1	NA	TRBJ1-6	CASSPRTGGNSPLHF	TGCGCCAGCAGCCCTCGGACAGGTGGGAATTCACCCCTCCACTTT
TRBV5-1	16	TRBD2	many	TRBJ2-7	CASSPASGRAMDEQYF	TGCGCCAGCAGCCCGGCTAGCGGGAGGGCCATGGACGAGCAGTACTTC
TRBV12-3/TRBV12-4	14	TRBD2	NA	TRBJ2-4	CASSTGTSKNIQYF	TGTGCCAGCAGTACCGGGACTAGCAAAAACATTCAGTACTTC
TRBV19	13	NA	few	TRBJ1-5	CASSPAGGLPQHF	TGTGCCAGTAGTCCGGCGGGGGGATTGCCCCAGCATTTT
TRBV12-3/TRBV12-4	15	NA	NA	TRBJ2-5	CVSSKVLGIQETQYF	TGTGTCAGCAGCAAGGTGCTAGGTATCCAAGAGACCCAGTACTTC
TRBV6-5	14	NA	few	TRBJ1-2	CASSYSGRGDGYTF	TGTGCCAGCAGTTACTCGGGCAGGGGAGATGGCTACACCTTC
TRBV27	14	NA	many	TRBJ2-5	CASTSTGTGGTQYF	TGTGCCAGCACGTCGACCGGGACCGGGGGAACCCAGTACTTC
TRBV10-2	15	NA	many	TRBJ2-7	CASSGLAPSSYEQYF	TGCGCCAGCAGCGGGTTGGCCCCTAGCTCCTACGAGCAGTACTTC
TRBV27	17	TRBD2	NA	TRBJ2-7	CASSLGTSGRPTYEQYF	TGTGCCAGCAGTTTAGGGACTAGCGGGAGGCCCACTTACGAGCAGTACTTC
TRBV6-9	13	NA	once	TRBJ2-5	CASSYGPKETQYF	TGTGCCAGCAGTTACGGCCCGAAGGAGACCCAGTACTTC
TRBV5-1	14	NA	many	TRBJ1-1	CASSLNRLSTEAFF	TGCGCCAGCAGCTTGAACCGTTTATCCACTGAAGCTTTCTTT
TRBV20-1	17	TRBD2	many	TRBJ2-7	CSARILAGATAPYEQYF	TGCAGTGCTAGAATTCTAGCGGGAGCGACAGCTCCTTACGAGCAGTACTTC
TRBV19	11	NA	few	TRBJ1-1	CASRDNGEAFF	TGTGCCAGTAGGGACAATGGTGAAGCTTTCTTT
TRBV19	14	NA	many	TRBJ1-1	CASSIGGAVTEAFF	TGTGCCAGTAGTATAGGGGGCGCGGTCACTGAAGCTTTCTTT
TRBV28	14	TRBD1	many	TRBJ1-6	CASSNRDRPVPLHF	TGTGCCAGCAGTAACCGGGACAGGCCCGTCCCCCTCCACTTT
TRBV12-5	14	NA	many	TRBJ1-2	CASGLVPYSYGYTF	TGTGCTAGTGGTTTGGTACCTTACAGCTATGGCTACACCTTC
TRBV19	14	NA	NA	TRBJ2-1	CASSRRSSYNEQFF	TGTGCCAGTAGTCGTAGGAGCTCCTACAATGAGCAGTTCTTC
TRBV6-2/TRBV6-3	14	TRBD1	NA	TRBJ1-5	CASKVGQVNQPQHF	TGTGCCAGCAAAGTGGGACAGGTCAATCAGCCCCAGCATTTT
TRBV12-3/TRBV12-4	14	NA	many	TRBJ1-5	CASSPPGGVQPQHF	TGTGCCAGCAGCCCTCCCGGGGGGGTTCAGCCCCAGCATTTT
TRBV6-2/TRBV6-3	12	TRBD1	NA	TRBJ2-7	CASSQTGAEQYF	TGTGCCAGCAGTCAAACAGGGGCCGAGCAGTACTTC
TRBV28	16	NA	many	TRBJ1-1	CASSSPSGPANTEAFF	TGTGCCAGCAGTTCCCCCTCGGGACCGGCGAACACTGAAGCTTTCTTT
TRBV7-9	13	NA	few	TRBJ1-1	CASEFSVNTEAFF	TGTGCCAGCGAATTTTCGGTAAACACTGAAGCTTTCTTT
TRBV7-2	15	NA	many	TRBJ2-2	CASSFLGSNTGELFF	TGTGCCAGCAGCTTTCTAGGATCGAACACCGGGGAGCTGTTTTTT
TRBV7-9	12	NA	NA	TRBJ2-1	CASRAGWGEQFF	TGTGCCAGCCGTGCGGGATGGGGTGAGCAGTTCTTC
TRBV12-3/TRBV12-4	13	NA	NA	TRBJ2-1	CASRITGLDEQFF	TGTGCCAGCAGAATAACAGGGTTGGATGAGCAGTTCTTC
TRBV6-1	14	TRBD1	few	TRBJ2-4	CASREDRVPNIQYF	TGTGCCAGCAGGGAGGACAGGGTTCCAAACATTCAGTACTTC
TRBV12-3/TRBV12-4	13	NA	many	TRBJ1-2	CASSKTINYGYTF	TGTGCCAGCAGTAAAACAATAAACTATGGCTACACCTTC
TRBV6-1	16	TRBD2	NA	TRBJ2-1	CASSGNSGKSYNEQFF	TGTGCCAGCAGCGGCAATAGCGGGAAGTCCTACAATGAGCAGTTCTTC
TRBV29-1	13	NA	NA	TRBJ2-3	CSVARTNTDTQYF	TGCAGCGTTGCTAGGACTAATACAGATACGCAGTATTTT